Sequencing of this TCR beta chain was carried out in a study of beta chain bispecific antibodies for T cell cancers (dated by TCRdb to 2020 to 2022). Broadly, across the study: Healthy donor T cells were cocultured with T cell leukemia lines and bispecific antibodies, then TRBV sequencing of surviving cells measured the depletion of each TRBV family. Surface TRBV12 (TRBV12-3) was expressed on Jurkat cells, and surface TRBV5-5 was expressed on HPB-ALL cells. Beyond this particular receptor, the publication reports: Cross-reactivity of the anti-TRBV5-5 antibody with TRBV5-6 was attributed to high sequence similarity between the two genes. Every sequenced sample was a mix of normal T cells and leukemia cell line cells, and most of the targeted TRBV signal originated from the leukemia cells instead of the normal T cells.

Libraries incorporated unique molecular identifier barcodes, which were used to quantify clonotypes. Qiagen AllPrep DNA/RNA Micro kits were used to isolate total RNA, and an Agilent TapeStation was used to check RNA quality. TCR beta libraries were constructed by 5' RACE, in which cDNA synthesis was followed by two PCR steps with TCR beta constant-region gene-specific primers. Sequencing of the TCR beta libraries was done on an Illumina MiSeq platform. For the original study's pipeline: MIGEC, MiXCR and VDJtools were used to process the reads. Clonotype frequency was computed as the clonotype's share of unique molecular identifiers among all unique molecular identifiers in the sample. Nonfunctional TRBV genes listed as pseudogenes or open reading frames in IMGT, such as TRBV1, TRBV12-1 and TRBV21, were excluded. Starting from the raw public reads, TCRdb applied fastp trimming at Q25, assembled clones with MiXCR and retained in-frame beta chains. All rows with the same CDR3 protein become a single entry with the most common DNA and genes. What appears here as the V and J calls and clone size reflects TCRdb's work, not the paper's. Recorded for this sample are some 21,000 distinct CDR3 sequences; roughly 2.6% of them occurred a single time. Over 25% of the sample is in the top ten clones.

The germline ends are 15 bases apart after V is trimmed by 3 bases and J by 3 bases. From the germline V gene (reference sequence), CDR1 is DFQATT and CDR2 is SNEGSKA. The CDR3 covers 14 residues, taking in both the cysteine and the phenylalanine. Of all the DNA, just the CDR3 is kept, 42 bases in frame from base 1. This clonotype showed up many times. Its antigen is unknown. Base quality data are lacking; no much larger clone is found one base away. T cells were expanded from blood mononuclear cells for 3 days with either the anti-CD3 antibody OKT3 or CD3/CD28 Dynabeads. Expanded T cells were maintained in RPMI 1640 supplemented with about 10% fetal bovine serum, recombinant human IL-2 (approximately 91 IU/ml) and IL-7 (about 5 ng/ml). Each coculture contained 5 x 10^4 or so normal T cells, 5 x 10^4 or so target cells and bispecific antibody in approximately 100 ul and was incubated for around 16 hours at 37 degrees C. Every bispecific antibody was made of two single-chain variable fragments expressed in a single-chain diabody format with a His tag. Effector T cells came from healthy human donors; peripheral blood mononuclear cells were isolated from leukapheresis samples by Ficoll density gradient centrifugation.

This receptor was taken from a human donor in good health. Some clones in this sample may be carry-over from other donors' samples. The chain is encoded by TRBV20-1 joined to TRBJ2-7; no D gene call is confident. The source material was healthy donor T cells cultured with leukemia cells. At the DNA level, the sequence is TGCAGTGCTAGCTCGGATCAGGTCAGCTACGAGCAGTACTTC. Its amino acids are CSASSDQVSYEQYF.